These 31 T cell receptor beta chains were all obtained from the same sample, sequenced in a study of OX40 agonist ivuxolimab in advanced cancers. Produced via immunoSEQ multiplex PCR; TCRdb's table is partial and in-frame only. Counted here are approximately 60,000 clones, 80% to 90% occurring once; the ten biggest clones make up roughly 5%. Sequencing was performed on CD4+ or CD8+ T cells sorted from blood, taken in a trial of the OX40 agonist ivuxolimab. These receptors all come from an adult with an advanced solid tumor such as melanoma, head and neck, liver or kidney cancer.

This chain connects TRBV4-1 to TRBJ2-7; 8 bases match TRBD1. Trimming took 4 bases from V and 3 from J; bases not matched to a gene: 5. Germline CDR1 is MGHRA and CDR2 is YSYEKL. The CDR3 contains 14 residues. The CDR3 region has the DNA TGCGCCAGCAGCCCCCCGGACAGGGTCTACGAGCAGTACTTC. Its translation: CASSPPDRVYEQYF.

The chain employs TRBV18 and TRBJ2-1; no clear D gene. Germline CDR1 is KGHSH and CDR2 is LQKENI. There are 13 residues in the CDR3. The germline V and J ends were trimmed by 5 bases and 3 bases, with 8 bases remaining between them. CDR3 nucleotide sequence: TGTGCCAGCTCAGATAGCAGCTACAATGAGCAGTTCTTC. Its translation is CASSDSSYNEQFF.

The chain carries TRBV28 and TRBJ2-3; D is uncertain. CDR3 size: 13 residues. The V end was cut by 9 bases, the J end by 4 bases, with 14 bases between. Germline loops: CDR1 MDHEN, CDR2 SYDVKM. The CDR3, as DNA: TGTGCCAGTCGTCCAAGGAGTCCAGATACGCAGTATTTT. Translating it yields CASRPRSPDTQYF.

This sequence joins TRBV20-1 and TRBJ2-7, with unresolved D. CDR3 length: 11 amino acids. The germline V gene encodes CDR1 DFQATT and CDR2 SNEGSKA (reference sequence). The ends were cut back, 3 bases at V and 4 bases at J, with 7 bases in the middle. CDR3 region: CSASIQYEQYF. In DNA form, the CDR3 reads TGCAGTGCTAGTATTCAGTACGAGCAGTACTTC.

This clone is medium-sized. This sample also contains other DNA sequences that code for the same CDR3. The chain combines TRBV4-1 with TRBJ1-2; perhaps TRBD1 as D (5 bases). The V gene's germline CDR1 is MGHRA and CDR2 YSYEKL. Trimming took 2 bases from V and 5 from J, leaving 9 bases between them. This CDR3 has 13 amino acids. The chain's CDR3 is CASSQMGLYGYTF. CDR3 bases: TGCGCCAGCAGCCAAATGGGACTTTATGGCTACACCTTC.

This clone showed up just once. J is TRBJ2-1 and V is TRBV6-1; TRBD2 aligns across 9 bases. The CDR3 is 14 residues long. Germline assignment: CDR1 MNHNS and CDR2 SASEGT. V trimming: 6 bases; J trimming: 0 bases; junction bases outside the gene matches: 0. The CDR3 region is CASRTSGSYNEQFF. In nucleotides, the CDR3 is TGTGCCAGCAGGACTAGCGGCTCCTACAATGAGCAGTTCTTC.

This chain joins TRBV5-1 and TRBJ2-2; the D gene is possibly TRBD1 (6 bases). Trimming left V 2 bases short and J 5 bases short, with 10 bases between. Germline CDR1 and CDR2: SGHRS and YFSETQ. CDR3 length: 14 residues. CDR3 amino acids: CASSFAGTTGELFF. CDR3 DNA: TGCGCCAGCAGCTTCGCAGGGACAACCGGGGAGCTGTTTTTT.

V gene TRBV6-5 combines with J gene TRBJ1-2, with D possibly matching TRBD1 (5 bases). The CDR3 runs to 14 residues. The V and J ends lost 0 bases and 7 bases respectively, with 12 bases between them. Germline V gene data show CDR1 as MNHEY and CDR2 as SVGAGI. CDR3 coding DNA: TGTGCCAGCAGTTACTCGTACGACAGTATTGGCTACACCTTC. Translated: CASSYSYDSIGYTF.

The chain links TRBV6-1 to TRBJ1-4; D perhaps matches TRBD1 (6 bases). This CDR3 contains 13 residues. Trimming shortened V by 6 bases and J by 8 bases, and 13 bases separated the two germline ends. Looked up from germline, CDR1 is MNHNS and CDR2 is SASEGT. CDR3 residues: CASRDRPREKLFF. In nucleotides, the CDR3 is TGTGCCAGCAGGGACAGACCTAGGGAAAAACTGTTTTTT.

This chain connects TRBV5-1 to TRBJ2-1; possible D gene TRBD2, 6 bases. The CDR3 extends over 15 amino acids. V was clipped by 0 bases and J by 6 bases, with 13 bases between them. The germline V gene encodes CDR1 SGHRS and CDR2 YFSETQ. DNA for the CDR3: TGCGCCAGCAGCTTGGATAGCGGACTGCGCAATGAGCAGTTCTTC. It yields the protein CASSLDSGLRNEQFF.

The chain joins TRBV19 to TRBJ1-6; D is ambiguous. Germline-derived CDR1 and CDR2 are LNHDA and SQIVND (reference sequence). The CDR3 runs 13 residues. With 10 bases removed from V and 6 bases from J, the gap between germline ends came to 13 bases. The CDR3 bases are TGTGCCACCGGACGGGATTCTAATTCACCCCTCCACTTT. Residues: CATGRDSNSPLHF. Full variable domain (missing parts from reference TRBV19 and TRBJ1-6): DGGITQSPKYLFRKEGQNVTLSCEQNLNHDAMYWYRQDPGQGLRLIYYSQIVNDFQKGDIAEGYSVSREKKESFPLTVTSAQKNPTAFYLCATGRDSNSPLHFGNGTRLTVT.

Only one count was recorded for this clone. The chain has TRBV6-6 and TRBJ2-7; perhaps TRBD1 as D (6 bases). The germline V gene has CDR1 MNHNY and CDR2 SVGAGI (reference sequence). V was trimmed by 2 bases and J by 3 bases, leaving 17 bases between them. The CDR3 loop spans 16 amino acids. The CDR3 loop reads CASSYRDITLYYEQYF. As DNA, the CDR3 is TGTGCCAGCAGTTACAGGGACATCACACTGTACTACGAGCAGTACTTC.

V and J are TRBV11-2 and TRBJ2-3; 9 nucleotides match TRBD1. V lost 4 bases and J lost 1; bases outside the gene matches: 6. Germline V gives CDR1 SGHAT, CDR2 FQNNGV. The CDR3 runs to 16 residues. CDR3 sequence (DNA): TGTGCCAGCAGCTCAACAGGGGGCTTTGGCACAGATACGCAGTATTTT. Its translation: CASSSTGGFGTDTQYF.

The chain joins TRBV5-1 to TRBJ2-3, with 10 nucleotides matching TRBD2. CDR1 SGHRS and CDR2 YFSETQ come from the germline V gene. The CDR3 consists of 14 residues. V lost 5 bases, J lost 5 bases, and 5 bases stayed unmatched. CDR3: CASSPSGRIDTQYF. CDR3 coding DNA: TGCGCCAGCAGTCCTAGCGGGAGAATAGATACGCAGTATTTT. The entire variable domain, with the rest obtained from reference TRBV5-1 and TRBJ2-3, is as follows: KAGVTQTPRYLIKTRGQQVTLSCSPISGHRSVSWYQQTPGQGLQFLFEYFSETQRNKGNFPGRFSGRQFSNSRSEMNVSTLELGDSALYLCASSPSGRIDTQYFGPGTRLTVL.

To note about this clone: The identical CDR3 is also encoded by other nucleotide sequences in the sample. V usage is TRBV4-2 and J usage is TRBJ1-2; D uncertain. V shed 0 bases and J shed 2 bases, with 4 bases lying between them. CDR3 length: 13 amino acids. Germline V gives CDR1 LGHNA, CDR2 YNFKEQ. CDR3 protein: CASSQDRNYGYTF. CDR3 coding DNA: TGTGCCAGCAGCCAAGACAGAAACTATGGCTACACCTTC.

For the CDR3, the DNA is TGTGCCAGCAGCGAAGGGGAGAGGGAGCTGTTTTTT. Its translation is CASSEGERELFF. The chain couples TRBV28 to TRBJ2-2, with D perhaps matching TRBD1 or TRBD2 (5 bases each). The V gene's germline CDR1 is MDHEN and CDR2 SYDVKM. The CDR3 has 12 residues. Trimming removed 6 bases at V and 9 bases at J, with 11 bases between.

The chain is built from TRBV19 and TRBJ2-1; TRBD2 aligns across 8 bases. The CDR3 has 16 amino acids. V lost 0 bases and J lost 9; bases outside the gene matches: 10. The germline V gene encodes CDR1 LNHDA and CDR2 SQIVND (reference sequence). In nucleotides, the CDR3 is TGTGCCAGTAGTATAGATCTGGTAGCGGGGAAAGGTGAGCAGTTCTTC. Translating it yields CASSIDLVAGKGEQFF.

The V and J genes are TRBV7-3 and TRBJ1-5; no clear D. The V and J ends lost 2 bases and 5 bases respectively, with 7 bases between them. The CDR3 has 13 residues. Germline CDR1 SGHTA, CDR2 FQGTGA. In DNA, the CDR3 is TGTGCCAGCAGCTTATCCCACGATCAGCCCCAGCATTTT. This gives the protein CASSLSHDQPQHF. Looking up the rest from reference TRBV7-3 and TRBJ1-5 gives the full variable domain: GAGVSQTPSNKVTEKGKYVELRCDPISGHTALYWYRQSLGQGPEFLIYFQGTGAADDSGLPNDRFFAVRPEGSVSTLKIQRTERGDSAVYLCASSLSHDQPQHFGDGTRLSIL.

The gene calls are TRBV5-5 and TRBJ1-6, with 8 bases that match TRBD1. Germline V CDR1 and CDR2: SGHKS, YYEKEE (reference sequence). V was pared by 4 bases and J by 6 bases, with 3 bases of the junction left unmatched. The CDR3 length is 14 residues. The CDR3 protein is CASSPTGVNSPLHF. CDR3 coding DNA: TGTGCCAGCAGCCCGACAGGGGTTAATTCACCCCTCCACTTT.

The count of this clone is one. The genes are TRBV6-5 and TRBJ2-7, with 9 bases lining up with TRBD1. The CDR3 loop spans 15 amino acids. V lost 5 bases and J lost 6; bases outside the gene matches: 11. Per germline, CDR1 MNHEY and CDR2 SVGAGI. This CDR3 reads CASSQFPGTGSEQYF. The CDR3 DNA follows: TGTGCCAGCAGTCAATTTCCCGGGACAGGGTCCGAGCAGTACTTC.

The chain carries TRBV5-4 and TRBJ2-1; 9 bases agree with TRBD2. The V gene end was trimmed by 5 bases and the J gene end by 2 bases; junction bases not matched to a gene: 8. Germline loops: CDR1 SGHNT, CDR2 YYREEE (reference sequence). CDR3 length: 16 amino acids. DNA for the CDR3: TGTGCCAGCAGTTTTAGCGGGGGCTCCCCCTACAATGAGCAGTTCTTC. As protein: CASSFSGGSPYNEQFF.

V and J are TRBV4-1 and TRBJ2-5; D ambiguous. The CDR3 totals 13 residues. Between the trimmed V and J ends, which lost 2 bases and 2 bases, there was a span of 6 bases. Germline V gene sequence: CDR1 MGHRA, CDR2 YSYEKL. The DNA for the CDR3 is TGCGCCAGCAGCCAACCTACTCAAGAGACCCAGTACTTC. Translating gives CASSQPTQETQYF.

This clone was observed a handful of times. The chain combines TRBV13 with TRBJ2-7; 8 positions agree with TRBD2. CDR3 length: 16 amino acids. Germline CDR1 PRHDT, CDR2 FYEKMQ (reference sequence). J lost 4 bases, V lost 5 bases, and 13 bases had no gene match. CDR3 coding DNA: TGTGCCAGCAGCCCTAGGAGGGGGACTAGTGGATACGAGCAGTACTTC. Amino acids: CASSPRRGTSGYEQYF.

The J gene is TRBJ1-2, the V gene TRBV5-4; D unclear. Germline CDR1 is SGHNT and CDR2 is YYREEE (reference sequence). This CDR3 comprises 15 residues. Trimming left V 4 bases short and J 4 bases short, with 17 bases between. CDR3 DNA sequence: TGTGCCAGCAGCCCGGTTGGGGATCCCGTCTATGGCTACACCTTC. Amino acids: CASSPVGDPVYGYTF.

V and J are TRBV28 and TRBJ2-2; D tentatively fits TRBD1 or TRBD2 (5 bases each). Germline V CDR1 and CDR2: MDHEN, SYDVKM. This CDR3 comprises 14 residues. Trimming stripped 7 bases from V and 1 base from J, with 10 bases between. The CDR3 DNA sequence: TGTGCCAGCAAGGGACGGCTGAACACCGGGGAGCTGTTTTTT. Its translation: CASKGRLNTGELFF.

This clone has just one count. The V gene is TRBV5-5, the J gene TRBJ2-5; D might be TRBD1 (6 bases). The CDR3 loop spans 14 amino acids. Trimming took off 4 bases at V and 4 bases at J, with 14 bases between the two ends. CDR1 and CDR2 from the germline V gene are SGHKS and YYEKEE (reference sequence). The CDR3 sequence is CASSTQDRVETQYF. CDR3 DNA sequence: TGTGCCAGCAGCACTCAGGACAGAGTAGAGACCCAGTACTTC.

This clone turned up a few times. V usage is TRBV6-5 and J usage is TRBJ2-2; the D call may be TRBD1 or TRBD2 (5 bases each). Germline assignment: CDR1 MNHEY and CDR2 SVGAGI. The CDR3 is 13 residues long. Trimming removed 6 bases from V and 2 bases from J, with 7 bases in between. The CDR3 coding sequence is TGTGCCAGCAGGGGACCAAACACCGGGGAGCTGTTTTTT. This encodes CASRGPNTGELFF.

The chain has TRBV6-1 and TRBJ1-4, with D possibly matching TRBD1 (5 bases). Germline assignment: CDR1 MNHNS and CDR2 SASEGT. CDR3 length equals 13 residues. CDR3 protein: CAHGRGGPEKLFF. CDR3 sequence (DNA): TGTGCGCATGGTAGGGGTGGGCCCGAAAAACTGTTTTTT.

The rearrangement joins TRBV5-1 to TRBJ2-7, with 9 bases identical to TRBD2. Unmatched junction bases numbered 5, after V lost 4 bases and J lost 3 bases. The CDR3 runs to 14 residues. Germline CDR1 reads SGHRS; CDR2 reads YFSETQ. CDR3 coding DNA: TGCGCCAGCAGCCCATTAGCGGGGGACTACGAGCAGTACTTC. It translates to CASSPLAGDYEQYF.

This sequence joins TRBV7-2 and TRBJ2-7; 13 nucleotides line up with TRBD2. V lost 4 bases and J lost 3; bases outside the gene matches: 6. The CDR3 contains 16 residues. Germline V CDR1 and CDR2: SGHTA, FQGNSA. This CDR3 reads CASSSPGLAGNYEQYF. The CDR3 DNA sequence: TGTGCCAGCAGCTCTCCGGGACTAGCGGGAAACTACGAGCAGTACTTC.

The gene calls are TRBV7-9 and TRBJ1-1, with 8 bases identical to TRBD1. The trim removed 7 bases at V and 1 base at J, leaving 5 bases unmatched. The CDR3 extends over 14 amino acids. Germline V lookup: CDR1 SEHNR, CDR2 FQNEAQ (reference sequence). The CDR3 DNA follows: TGTGCCAGCACCCCCGGACAGGGGAACACTGAAGCTTTCTTT. It yields the protein CASTPGQGNTEAFF.